This T cell receptor (beta chain) originates from a study of T cell repertoires in cytomegalovirus infection. In this sample, this clonotype turned up many times. Its antigen is undetermined. Broader study findings: The ex vivo response was dominated by HLA-C-restricted CMV-specific TCR beta clonotypes. Summed public TCR beta family frequency identified CMV carriers bearing the relevant HLA.

Trimming stripped 2 bases from V and 4 bases from J, with 14 bases between. This CDR3 has 16 residues. Germline V gene data show CDR1 as SEHNR and CDR2 as FQNEAQ (reference sequence). TCRdb re-derived calls from the reads in MiXCR, one entry per CDR3 protein. In the table there are approximately 500,000 distinct CDR3 sequences, around 11% of which are singletons. Sample: PBMCs. This chain connects TRBV7-9 to TRBJ2-2; D remains ambiguous. The TCR was taken from a human donor in good health (CMV status not recorded). Some clones in this sample may be carry-over from other donors' samples. The CDR3 nucleotides read TGTGCCAGCAGCTTATCTCCCAACCCCGCCACCGGGGAGCTGTTTTTT. It encodes CASSLSPNPATGELFF.